Below are 20 T cell receptor beta chains sequenced from a single sample in a study of cytomegalovirus exposure and HLA in healthy donors. Amplification used 60 Vbeta primers and 13 Jbeta primers. This table comes from immunoSEQ multiplex PCR, and its TCRdb copy is limited to in-frame clones, with some not included. The profile shows over 150,000 clones, 65% to 70% of them singletons. The specimen sequenced was PBMCs. The receptors here all came from a woman in her late teens or twenties in good health and CMV-seropositive.

V gene TRBV6-5 combines with J gene TRBJ2-7; weak D call: TRBD2 (6 bases). Trimming shortened V by 6 bases and J by 7 bases, and 16 bases separated the two germline ends. CDR3 length: 13 amino acids. Germline V gene sequence: CDR1 MNHEY, CDR2 SVGAGI. This CDR3 reads CASRRDFRGEQYF. The CDR3 DNA sequence: TGTGCCAGCAGAAGGGACTTCCGGGGAGAGCAGTACTTC.

V gene TRBV19 combines with J gene TRBJ2-1; 11 bases line up with TRBD2. The J segment lost 13 bases and the V segment lost 9 bases, leaving 14 bases of the junction unmatched. CDR3 length: 14 residues. Germline CDR1 reads LNHDA; CDR2 reads SQIVND (reference sequence). CDR3 in amino acids: CASGATSGGPFQFF. In nucleotides, the CDR3 is TGTGCCAGCGGGGCCACTAGCGGGGGCCCCTTCCAGTTCTTC.

The chain has TRBV5-5 and TRBJ1-2; 9 nucleotides align to TRBD1. The CDR3 spans 13 residues. V shed 4 bases, J shed 4 bases, and the junction held 2 bases outside the gene matches. Germline CDR1 SGHKS, CDR2 YYEKEE (reference sequence). The CDR3 DNA is TGTGCCAGCAGCATGGGACAGGGCTATGGCTACACCTTC. Translating it yields CASSMGQGYGYTF.

As concerns this clone: An end of the junction differs from the germline gene, which may be a read error. This chain connects TRBV7-9 to TRBJ2-1, with 8 positions matching TRBD2. The CDR3 runs to 15 residues. CDR1 and CDR2 from the germline V gene are SEHNR and FQNEAQ (reference sequence). Here the CDR3 reads CASSIALADYNEQFF. In nucleotides, the CDR3 is TGTGCCAGCAGCATAGCACTAGCGGATTACAATGAGCAGTTCTTC.

The genes are TRBV29-1 and TRBJ2-1; 16 bases are a match to TRBD2. V shed 6 bases and J 2 bases; nucleotides not matched to a gene: 7. The CDR3 runs to 17 residues. CDR1 and CDR2 from the germline V gene are SQVTM and ANQGSEA. DNA for the CDR3: TGCAGCGTAGCCGGGACTAGCGGGAGGGAAACCTACAATGAGCAGTTCTTC. It translates to CSVAGTSGRETYNEQFF.

The CDR3 DNA sequence: TGTGCCATCGGCGCAACAGGGGTTGAGCAGTTCTTC. This encodes CAIGATGVEQFF. V gene TRBV10-3 combines with J gene TRBJ2-1; 7 bases are a match to TRBD1. With 8 bases clipped from V and 9 bases from J, the junction kept 7 bases outside the gene matches. The CDR3 is 12 amino acids. The germline gives CDR1 ENHRY, CDR2 SYGVKD.

CDR3 residues: CASSSQGVHEQYF. As DNA, the CDR3 is TGTGCCAGTAGTAGCCAGGGGGTACACGAGCAGTACTTC. The gene calls are TRBV19 and TRBJ2-7; TRBD1 matches 7 bases. From germline, CDR1 is LNHDA and CDR2 SQIVND (reference sequence). The CDR3 totals 13 residues. Trimming at V came to 4 bases and at J to 5 bases, leaving 5 bases not matched to a gene.

The CDR3 nucleotides read TGTGCCAGCCGGGGGTATTCGGGGCTCCTGGTTGGCTACACCTTC. It specifies CASRGYSGLLVGYTF. The V and J genes are TRBV27 and TRBJ1-2, with a tentative D call TRBD1 (5 bases). Per the germline V gene, CDR1 is MNHEY and CDR2 is SMNVEV (reference sequence). The V gene lost 8 bases and the J gene lost 7 bases, with 23 bases spanning the gap. This CDR3 comprises 15 residues.

This clone has only a few counts. The genes are TRBV28 and TRBJ1-1; 8 bases are shared with TRBD1. Germline V gene sequence: CDR1 MDHEN, CDR2 SYDVKM. J was trimmed by 1 base and V by 5 bases; bases with no gene match: 6. CDR3 length: 15 residues. The CDR3 nucleotides read TGTGCCAGCAGTCCAAGGGACAGGCCGAACACTGAAGCTTTCTTT. Its translation is CASSPRDRPNTEAFF.

The genes are TRBV5-6 and TRBJ2-5, with TRBD1 identical over 12 bases. TRBJ2-7 explains the end of the DNA better; the J call may be wrong. The CDR3 runs to 16 residues. Germline V lookup: CDR1 SGHDT, CDR2 YYEEEE. As DNA, the CDR3 is TGTGCCAGCAGCAGGGACAGGGGGCGCTTAAACCTCGAGCAGTACTTC. It translates to CASSRDRGRLNLEQYF.

The chain is built from TRBV30 and TRBJ2-7, with a weak D call TRBD1 (6 bases). CDR3 size: 14 residues. Germline V CDR1 and CDR2: GTSNPN, SVGIG (reference sequence). The ends were cut back, 2 bases at V and 2 bases at J, with 13 bases in the middle. The DNA for the CDR3 is TGTGCCTGGAGTTTTATGACAGGTACCTACGAGCAGTACTTC. Its translation is CAWSFMTGTYEQYF.

The rearrangement joins TRBV19 to TRBJ2-3, with a tentative D call TRBD2 (6 bases). Trimming pared 3 bases from V and 3 bases from J, leaving 13 bases between. This CDR3 has 15 amino acids. Germline CDR1 LNHDA, CDR2 SQIVND (reference sequence). The CDR3, as DNA: TGTGCCAGTAGTATGACTAGTGTAAAGACAGATACGCAGTATTTT. This encodes CASSMTSVKTDTQYF.

The chain recombines TRBV19 with TRBJ1-1; 10 nucleotides align to TRBD1. The CDR3 extends over 16 amino acids. Losses at the gene ends were 3 bases for V and 5 bases for J; bases not matched to a gene: 9. Germline CDR1 and CDR2: LNHDA and SQIVND (reference sequence). CDR3 amino acids: CASSIRDRGFLTEAFF. DNA of the CDR3: TGTGCCAGTAGTATCCGGGACAGGGGCTTTCTTACTGAAGCTTTCTTT.

The chain is built from TRBV9 and TRBJ2-2; D is undetermined. V was cut by 0 bases and J by 6 bases, with 6 bases left in between. Germline CDR1 and CDR2: SGDLS and YYNGEE. The CDR3 length is 13 residues. The CDR3 protein is CASSVVSSGELFF. CDR3 sequence (DNA): TGTGCCAGCAGCGTAGTGTCTTCCGGGGAGCTGTTTTTT.

The V gene is TRBV9, the J gene TRBJ1-5; TRBD1 is a possible D gene (6 bases). The CDR3 spans 15 residues. Germline CDR1 SGDLS, CDR2 YYNGEE. With 0 bases removed from V and 6 bases from J, the gap between germline ends came to 13 bases. The CDR3 sequence: CASSVAGQYGQPQHF. DNA for the CDR3: TGTGCCAGCAGCGTAGCAGGACAGTATGGTCAGCCCCAGCATTTT.

The V gene is TRBV19, the J gene TRBJ2-3, with D possibly matching TRBD2 (5 bases). This CDR3 contains 16 residues. Trimming stripped 3 bases from V and 0 bases from J, with 13 bases between. CDR1 and CDR2 from the germline V gene are LNHDA and SQIVND (reference sequence). The CDR3 sequence: CASSMGGWTSTDTQYF. The CDR3 DNA is TGTGCCAGTAGTATGGGCGGGTGGACTAGCACAGATACGCAGTATTTT.

The chain is built from TRBV7-9 and TRBJ2-2; TRBD2 aligns across 9 bases. Germline loops: CDR1 SEHNR, CDR2 FQNEAQ (reference sequence). The CDR3 is made up of 16 amino acids. The V and J ends lost 8 bases and 3 bases, in that order; junction bases with no gene match: 10. CDR3 residues: CASGRRRGGHTGELFF. The CDR3 region has the DNA TGTGCCAGCGGTCGGAGGCGGGGGGGCCACACCGGGGAGCTGTTTTTT.

This clone has a handful of counts. The genes are TRBV10-2 and TRBJ1-5, with D hard to call. The V gene lost 6 bases and the J gene lost 6 bases, with 9 bases spanning the gap. In germline, CDR1 is WSHSY, CDR2 SAAADI. The CDR3 totals 12 residues. The CDR3 region is CASSVSSQPQHF. The CDR3 bases are TGCGCCAGCAGCGTATCTAGTCAGCCCCAGCATTTT.

The V gene is TRBV6-1, the J gene TRBJ2-7; TRBD2 agrees at 7 bases. Unmatched junction bases numbered 4, after V lost 5 bases and J lost 9 bases. The CDR3 has 11 amino acids. Germline values: CDR1 MNHNS, CDR2 SASEGT. For the CDR3, the DNA is TGTGCCAGCAGTACTAGCGCTGCGCAGTACTTC. Translated, it gives CASSTSAAQYF.

The V gene is TRBV2, the J gene TRBJ2-5; D is ambiguous. Per the germline V gene, CDR1 is SNHLY and CDR2 is FYNNEI. Trimming removed 6 bases at V and 1 base at J, with 3 bases between. The CDR3 is made up of 11 amino acids. Here the CDR3 reads CASRSQETQYF. CDR3 sequence (DNA): TGTGCCAGCAGGAGCCAAGAGACCCAGTACTTC.